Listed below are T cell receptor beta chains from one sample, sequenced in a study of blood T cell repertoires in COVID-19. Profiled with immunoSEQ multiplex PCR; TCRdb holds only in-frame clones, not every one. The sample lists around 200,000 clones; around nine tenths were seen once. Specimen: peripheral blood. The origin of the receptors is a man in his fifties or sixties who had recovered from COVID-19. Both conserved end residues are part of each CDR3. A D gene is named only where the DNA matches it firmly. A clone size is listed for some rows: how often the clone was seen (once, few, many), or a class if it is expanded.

CDR3: CASGLETGGGKLFF
DNA: TGTGCCAGCGGGTTAGAGACAGGGGGGGGAAAACTGTTTTTT
size: NA
V: TRBV6-5
J: TRBJ1-4
D: TRBD1

CDR3: CASSPGTGSSYNEQFF
DNA: TGTGCCAGCAGCCCTGGGACAGGTAGTTCCTACAATGAGCAGTTCTTC
size: NA
V: TRBV5-8
J: TRBJ2-1
D: TRBD1

CDR3: CASTPLADTIVEQFF
DNA: TGTGCCAGCACCCCTTTGGCGGACACAATCGTAGAGCAGTTCTTC
size: once
V: TRBV3-1/TRBV3-2
J: TRBJ2-1
D: NA

CDR3: CAIQRGGTDTQYF
DNA: TGTGCCATACAGCGGGGGGGAACAGATACGCAGTATTTT
size: NA
V: TRBV28
J: TRBJ2-3
D: TRBD2

CDR3: CASSLGTSGTSYEQYF
DNA: TGCGCCAGCAGCTTGGGCACTAGCGGGACCTCCTACGAGCAGTACTTC
size: NA
V: TRBV5-1
J: TRBJ2-7
D: TRBD2

CDR3: CASRAMASYNSPLHF
DNA: TGTGCCAGCAGGGCCATGGCCTCCTATAATTCACCCCTCCACTTT
size: NA
V: TRBV2
J: TRBJ1-6
D: NA

CDR3: CAWTKKQGSEQYF
DNA: TGTGCCTGGACGAAAAAACAGGGTAGCGAGCAGTACTTC
size: NA
V: TRBV30
J: TRBJ2-7
D: NA

CDR3: CASSVAGTVYGYTF
DNA: TGTGCCAGCAGCGTAGCCGGGACAGTTTATGGCTACACCTTC
size: NA
V: TRBV9
J: TRBJ1-2
D: TRBD1

CDR3: CSVDHEQGREQYF
DNA: TGCAGCGTTGATCACGAACAGGGGAGAGAGCAGTACTTC
size: once
V: TRBV29-1
J: TRBJ2-7
D: TRBD1

CDR3: CASSTWDRGGTEAFF
DNA: TGTGCCAGCAGTACCTGGGACAGGGGAGGTACTGAAGCTTTCTTT
size: NA
V: TRBV6-5
J: TRBJ1-1
D: TRBD1

CDR3: CASSQPGQALETQYF
DNA: TGTGCCAGCAGCCAACCGGGACAGGCCTTGGAGACCCAGTACTTC
size: NA
V: TRBV4-2
J: TRBJ2-5
D: TRBD1

CDR3: CASGADTDTQYF
DNA: TGTGCCAGCGGAGCAGACACAGATACGCAGTATTTT
size: NA
V: TRBV3-1/TRBV3-2
J: TRBJ2-3
D: NA

CDR3: CASGAASNEKLFF
DNA: TGTGCCAGCGGGGCAGCGTCTAATGAAAAACTGTTTTTT
size: NA
V: TRBV6-6
J: TRBJ1-4
D: NA

CDR3: CASSYAGGQFF
DNA: TGTGCCAGCAGTTACGCGGGGGGGCAGTTCTTC
size: once
V: TRBV6-5
J: TRBJ2-1
D: TRBD2

CDR3: CASSPAGTRSEQYF
DNA: TGTGCCAGCAGCCCGGCCGGGACTAGAAGCGAGCAGTACTTC
size: few
V: TRBV7-6
J: TRBJ2-7
D: TRBD2

CDR3: CASSYGPSVSGETQYF
DNA: TGTGCCAGCAGCTATGGTCCTAGCGTAAGTGGGGAGACCCAGTACTTC
size: NA
V: TRBV5-4
J: TRBJ2-5
D: NA

CDR3: CSVDFQQETQYF
DNA: TGCAGCGTTGACTTTCAGCAAGAGACCCAGTACTTC
size: NA
V: TRBV29-1
J: TRBJ2-5
D: NA

CDR3: CASSYSYERSPLHF
DNA: TGTGCCAGCAGTTACTCTTACGAGCGGTCACCCCTCCACTTT
size: NA
V: TRBV6-5
J: TRBJ1-6
D: NA

CDR3: CARSYGSWPSYEQYF
DNA: TGTGCCAGAAGCTACGGGAGTTGGCCCTCCTACGAGCAGTACTTC
size: NA
V: TRBV5-3
J: TRBJ2-7
D: NA

CDR3: CAWMRAGRYEQYF
DNA: TGTGCCTGGATGAGAGCGGGCCGCTACGAGCAGTACTTC
size: NA
V: TRBV30
J: TRBJ2-7
D: NA

CDR3: CASSLFRTGPEKLFF
DNA: TGTGCCAGCAGTTTATTCCGGACAGGGCCTGAAAAACTGTTTTTT
size: once
V: TRBV28
J: TRBJ1-4
D: TRBD1

CDR3: CASSSGGADTQYF
DNA: TGTGCCAGCAGCTCCGGGGGGGCAGATACGCAGTATTTT
size: NA
V: TRBV7-3
J: TRBJ2-3
D: TRBD2

CDR3: CASSLRQGVYEQYF
DNA: TGTGCCAGCTCCTTAAGACAGGGAGTCTACGAGCAGTACTTC
size: NA
V: TRBV18
J: TRBJ2-7
D: TRBD1

CDR3: CASSLWGGASYNEQFF
DNA: TGTGCCAGCAGCTTATGGGGCGGGGCATCCTACAATGAGCAGTTCTTC
size: NA
V: TRBV13
J: TRBJ2-1
D: NA

CDR3: CASSLGGGLFDEQFF
DNA: TGTGCCAGCAGTTTAGGGGGAGGTCTGTTCGATGAGCAGTTCTTC
size: NA
V: TRBV27
J: TRBJ2-1
D: NA